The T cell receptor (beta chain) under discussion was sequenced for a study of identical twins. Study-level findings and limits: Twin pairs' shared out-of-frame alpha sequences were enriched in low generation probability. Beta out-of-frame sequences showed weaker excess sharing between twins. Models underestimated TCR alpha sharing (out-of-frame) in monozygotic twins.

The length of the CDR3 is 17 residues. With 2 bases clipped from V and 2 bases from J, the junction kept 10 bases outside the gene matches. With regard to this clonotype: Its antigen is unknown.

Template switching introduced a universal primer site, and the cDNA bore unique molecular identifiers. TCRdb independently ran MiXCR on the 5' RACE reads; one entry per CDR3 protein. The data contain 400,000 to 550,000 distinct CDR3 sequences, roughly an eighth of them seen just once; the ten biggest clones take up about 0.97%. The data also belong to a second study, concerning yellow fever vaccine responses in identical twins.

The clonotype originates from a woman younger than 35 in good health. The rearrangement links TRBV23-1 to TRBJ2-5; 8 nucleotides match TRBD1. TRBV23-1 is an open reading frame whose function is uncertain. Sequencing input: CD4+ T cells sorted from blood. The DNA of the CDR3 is TGCGCCAGCAGTCAACGCAGTGAACAGGGGGAGCAAGAGACCCAGTACTTC. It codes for CASSQRSEQGEQETQYF.